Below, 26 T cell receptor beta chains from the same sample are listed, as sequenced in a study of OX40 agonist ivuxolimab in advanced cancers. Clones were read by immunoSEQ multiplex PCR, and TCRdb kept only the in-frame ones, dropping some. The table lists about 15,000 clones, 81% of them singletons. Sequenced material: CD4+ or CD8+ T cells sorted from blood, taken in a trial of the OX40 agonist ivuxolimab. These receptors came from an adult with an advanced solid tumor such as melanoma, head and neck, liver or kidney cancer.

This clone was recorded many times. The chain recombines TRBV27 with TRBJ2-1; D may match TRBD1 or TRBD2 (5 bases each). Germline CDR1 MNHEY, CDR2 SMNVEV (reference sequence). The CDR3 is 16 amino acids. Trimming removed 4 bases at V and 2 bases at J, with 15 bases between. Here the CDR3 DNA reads TGTGCCAGCAGTTCCTCAACTAGAGGGGCCTACAATGAGCAGTTCTTC. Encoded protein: CASSSSTRGAYNEQFF.

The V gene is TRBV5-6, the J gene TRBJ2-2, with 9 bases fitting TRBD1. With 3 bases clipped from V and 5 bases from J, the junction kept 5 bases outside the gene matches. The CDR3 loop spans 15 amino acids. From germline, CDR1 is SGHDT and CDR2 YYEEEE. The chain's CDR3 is CASSSGTGRTGELFF. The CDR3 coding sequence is TGTGCCAGCAGCTCCGGGACAGGGCGGACCGGGGAGCTGTTTTTT. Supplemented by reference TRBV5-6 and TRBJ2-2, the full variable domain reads DAGVTQSPTHLIKTRGQQVTLRCSPKSGHDTVSWYQQALGQGPQFIFQYYEEEERQRGNFPDRFSGHQFPNYSSELNVNALLLGDSALYLCASSSGTGRTGELFFGEGSRLTVL.

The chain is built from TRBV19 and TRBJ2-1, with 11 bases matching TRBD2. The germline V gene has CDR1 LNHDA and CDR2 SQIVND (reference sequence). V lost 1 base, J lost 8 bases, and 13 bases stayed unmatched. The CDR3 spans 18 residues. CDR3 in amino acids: CASSIGLAGGPGRDEQFF. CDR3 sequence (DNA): TGTGCCAGTAGTATAGGGCTAGCGGGAGGACCAGGAAGGGATGAGCAGTTCTTC.

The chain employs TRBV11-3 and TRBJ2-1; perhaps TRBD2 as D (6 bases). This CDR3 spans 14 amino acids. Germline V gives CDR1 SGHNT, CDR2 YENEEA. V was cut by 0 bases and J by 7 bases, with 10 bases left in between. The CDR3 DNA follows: TGTGCCAGCAGCTTAGATTTTGGAGGGAATGAGCAGTTCTTC. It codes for CASSLDFGGNEQFF.

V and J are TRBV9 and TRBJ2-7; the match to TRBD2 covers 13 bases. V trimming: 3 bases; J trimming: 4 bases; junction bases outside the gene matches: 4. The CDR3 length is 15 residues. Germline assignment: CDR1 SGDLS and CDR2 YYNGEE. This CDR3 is CASSGPTSGGYEQYF. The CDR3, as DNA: TGTGCCAGCAGCGGACCGACTAGCGGGGGGTACGAGCAGTACTTC.

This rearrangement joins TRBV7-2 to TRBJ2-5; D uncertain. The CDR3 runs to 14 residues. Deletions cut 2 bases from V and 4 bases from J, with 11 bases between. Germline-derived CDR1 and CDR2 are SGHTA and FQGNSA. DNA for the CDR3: TGTGCCAGCAGCTTATTTAGCTTTCGAGAGACCCAGTACTTC. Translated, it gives CASSLFSFRETQYF.

CDR3 sequence (DNA): TGTGCCAGCAGTTTCCCCTGGCGGAACACTGAAGCTTTCTTT. Its translation: CASSFPWRNTEAFF. The rearrangement links TRBV28 to TRBJ1-1; D is undetermined. CDR3 length: 14 amino acids. V shed 3 bases and J shed 1 base, with 9 bases lying between them. Germline V gene sequence: CDR1 MDHEN, CDR2 SYDVKM. Drawing the rest from reference TRBV28 and TRBJ1-1, the complete variable domain is DVKVTQSSRYLVKRTGEKVFLECVQDMDHENMFWYRQDPGLGLRLIYFSYDVKMKEKGDIPEGYSVSREKKERFSLILESASTNQTSMYLCASSFPWRNTEAFFGQGTRLTVV.

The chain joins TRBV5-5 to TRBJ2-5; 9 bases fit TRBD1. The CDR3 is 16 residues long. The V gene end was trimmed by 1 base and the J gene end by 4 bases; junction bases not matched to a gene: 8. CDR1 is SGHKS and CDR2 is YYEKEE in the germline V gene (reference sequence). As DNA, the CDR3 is TGTGCCAGCAGCTTGACGGACAGGGGTGGTGTAGAGACCCAGTACTTC. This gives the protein CASSLTDRGGVETQYF.

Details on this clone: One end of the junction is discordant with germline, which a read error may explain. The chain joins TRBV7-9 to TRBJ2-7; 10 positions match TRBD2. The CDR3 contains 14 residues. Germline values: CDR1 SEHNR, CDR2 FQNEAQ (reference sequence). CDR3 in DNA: TGTACCAGCAGCCCCACTAGCGGGGCCTACGAGCAGTACTTC. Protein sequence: CTSSPTSGAYEQYF.

This CDR3 is CATSREGGETQHF. The CDR3 DNA is TGTGCCACCAGCAGAGAAGGGGGGGAGACCCAGCATTTT. The rearrangement joins TRBV15 to TRBJ1-5; tentative D call: TRBD1 (6 bases). The length of the CDR3 is 13 residues. V dropped 0 bases and J dropped 11 bases, with 11 bases sitting between them. Per the germline V gene, CDR1 is LNHNV and CDR2 is YYDKDF (reference sequence).

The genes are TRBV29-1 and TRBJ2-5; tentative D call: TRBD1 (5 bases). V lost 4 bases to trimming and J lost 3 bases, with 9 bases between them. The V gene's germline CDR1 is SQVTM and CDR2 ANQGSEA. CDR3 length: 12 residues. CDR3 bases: TGCAGCGTTGTGTGGGGCGAAGAGACCCAGTACTTC. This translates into CSVVWGEETQYF.

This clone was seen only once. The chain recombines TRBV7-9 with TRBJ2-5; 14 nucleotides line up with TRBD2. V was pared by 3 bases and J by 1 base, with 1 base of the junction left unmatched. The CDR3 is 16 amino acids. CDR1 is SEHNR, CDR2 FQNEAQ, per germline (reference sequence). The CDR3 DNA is TGTGCCAGCAGCTTGGGGACTAGCGGGGGCCAAGAGACCCAGTACTTC. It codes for CASSLGTSGGQETQYF.

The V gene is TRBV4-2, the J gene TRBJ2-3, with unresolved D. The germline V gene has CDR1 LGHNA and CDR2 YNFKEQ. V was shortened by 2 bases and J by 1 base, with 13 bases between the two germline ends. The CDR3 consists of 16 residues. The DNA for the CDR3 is TGTGCCAGCAGCCAAATCTCCCCCTCGGGCACAGATACGCAGTATTTT. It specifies CASSQISPSGTDTQYF.

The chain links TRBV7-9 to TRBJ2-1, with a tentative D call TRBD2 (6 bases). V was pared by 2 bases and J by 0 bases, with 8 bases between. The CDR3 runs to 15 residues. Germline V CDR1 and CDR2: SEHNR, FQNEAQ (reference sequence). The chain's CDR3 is CASSLMGGSYNEQFF. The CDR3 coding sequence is TGTGCCAGCAGCTTAATGGGGGGCTCCTACAATGAGCAGTTCTTC.

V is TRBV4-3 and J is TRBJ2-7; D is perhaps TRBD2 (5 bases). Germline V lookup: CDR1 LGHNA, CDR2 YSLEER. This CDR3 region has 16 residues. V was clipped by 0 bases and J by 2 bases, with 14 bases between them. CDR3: CASSQEITGKTYEQYF. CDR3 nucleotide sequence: TGCGCCAGCAGCCAAGAGATTACCGGGAAGACCTACGAGCAGTACTTC.

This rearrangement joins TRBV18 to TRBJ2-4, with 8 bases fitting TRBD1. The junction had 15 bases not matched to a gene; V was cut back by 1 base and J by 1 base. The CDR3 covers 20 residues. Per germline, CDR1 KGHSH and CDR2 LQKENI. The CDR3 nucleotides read TGTGCCAGCTCACCACTCCAGGGGGCGCGTTCTCTGGCCGCCAAAAACATTCAGTACTTC. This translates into CASSPLQGARSLAAKNIQYF.

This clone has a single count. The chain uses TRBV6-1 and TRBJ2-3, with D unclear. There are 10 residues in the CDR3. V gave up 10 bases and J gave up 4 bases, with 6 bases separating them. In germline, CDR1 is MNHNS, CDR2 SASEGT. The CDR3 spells CATTSDTQYF. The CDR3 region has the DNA TGTGCCACCACGTCAGATACGCAGTATTTT.

CDR3 sequence reads: CASSQQYNEQFF. CDR3 DNA sequence: TGTGCCAGCAGCCAACAGTACAATGAGCAGTTCTTC. This chain joins TRBV13 and TRBJ2-1; D ambiguous. The ends were cut back, 5 bases at V and 4 bases at J, with 6 bases in the middle. The CDR3 is made up of 12 amino acids. Germline CDR1 reads PRHDT; CDR2 reads FYEKMQ (reference sequence). Together with reference TRBV13 and TRBJ2-1, the CDR3 gives the full variable domain: AAGVIQSPRHLIKEKRETATLKCYPIPRHDTVYWYQQGPGQDPQFLISFYEKMQSDKGSIPDRFSAQQFSDYHSELNMSSLELGDSALYFCASSQQYNEQFFGPGTRLTVL.

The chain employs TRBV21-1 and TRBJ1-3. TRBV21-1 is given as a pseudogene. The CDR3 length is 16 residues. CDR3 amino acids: CASSSKEEAAGNTIYF. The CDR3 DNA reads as TGTGCCAGCAGCTCAAAGGAGGAGGCAGCTGGAAACACCATATATTTT.

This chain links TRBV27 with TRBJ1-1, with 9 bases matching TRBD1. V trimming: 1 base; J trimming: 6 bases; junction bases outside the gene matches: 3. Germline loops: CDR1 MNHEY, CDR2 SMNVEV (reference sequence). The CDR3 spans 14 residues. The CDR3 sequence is CASSLWTGAAEAFF. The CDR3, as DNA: TGTGCCAGCAGTTTATGGACAGGGGCGGCTGAAGCTTTCTTT.

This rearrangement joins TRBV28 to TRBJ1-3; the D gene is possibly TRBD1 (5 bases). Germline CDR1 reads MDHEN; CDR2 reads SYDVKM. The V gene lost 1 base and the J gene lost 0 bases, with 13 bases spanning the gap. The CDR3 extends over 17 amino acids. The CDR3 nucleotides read TGTGCCAGCAGTTTATTTGATGGGGGGGTCTCTGGAAACACCATATATTTT. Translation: CASSLFDGGVSGNTIYF.

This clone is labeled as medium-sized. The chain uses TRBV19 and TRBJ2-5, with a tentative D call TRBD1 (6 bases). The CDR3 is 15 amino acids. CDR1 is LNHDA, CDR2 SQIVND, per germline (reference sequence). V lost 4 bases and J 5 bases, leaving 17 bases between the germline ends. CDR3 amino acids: CASSTGDRSGETQYF. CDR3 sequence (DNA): TGTGCCAGTAGTACAGGAGACAGGTCAGGGGAGACCCAGTACTTC.

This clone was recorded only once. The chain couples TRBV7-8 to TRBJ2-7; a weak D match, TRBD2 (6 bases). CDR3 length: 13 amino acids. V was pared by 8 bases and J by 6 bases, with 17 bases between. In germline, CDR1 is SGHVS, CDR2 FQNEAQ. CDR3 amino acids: CASSNGLGGEQYF. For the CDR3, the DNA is TGTGCCAGCTCAAACGGTCTCGGGGGCGAGCAGTACTTC.

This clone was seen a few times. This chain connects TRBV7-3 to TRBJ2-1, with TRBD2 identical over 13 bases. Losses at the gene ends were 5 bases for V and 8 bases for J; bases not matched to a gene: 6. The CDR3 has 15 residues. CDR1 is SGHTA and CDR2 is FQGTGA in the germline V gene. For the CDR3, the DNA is TGTGCCAGCAGCCCACTAGCGGGGGGGCAGGATGAGCAGTTCTTC. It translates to CASSPLAGGQDEQFF.

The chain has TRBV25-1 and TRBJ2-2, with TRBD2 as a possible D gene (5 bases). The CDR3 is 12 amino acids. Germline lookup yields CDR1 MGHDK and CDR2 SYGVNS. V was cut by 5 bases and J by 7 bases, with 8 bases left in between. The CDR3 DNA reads TGTGCCAGCAGTAAAGGGAGCGGGGAGCTGTTTTTT. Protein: CASSKGSGELFF.

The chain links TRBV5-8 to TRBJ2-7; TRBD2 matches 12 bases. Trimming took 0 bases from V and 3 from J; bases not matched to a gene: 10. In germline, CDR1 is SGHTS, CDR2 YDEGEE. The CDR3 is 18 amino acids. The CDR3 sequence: CASSLAHPASGRGYEQYF. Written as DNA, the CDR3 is TGTGCCAGCAGCTTGGCCCACCCAGCTAGCGGGAGGGGCTACGAGCAGTACTTC.